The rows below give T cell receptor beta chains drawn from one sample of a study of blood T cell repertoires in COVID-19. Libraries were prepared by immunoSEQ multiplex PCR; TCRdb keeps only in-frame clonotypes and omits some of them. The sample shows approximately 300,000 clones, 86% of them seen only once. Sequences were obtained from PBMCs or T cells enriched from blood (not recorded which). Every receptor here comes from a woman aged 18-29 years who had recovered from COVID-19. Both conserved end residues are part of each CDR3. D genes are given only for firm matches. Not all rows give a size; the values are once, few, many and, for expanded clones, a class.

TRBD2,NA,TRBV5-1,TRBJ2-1,TGCGCCAGCAGCCTCCGGGCGGGAGGAGCCTACAATGAGCAGTTCTTC,CASSLRAGGAYNEQFF
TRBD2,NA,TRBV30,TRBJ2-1,TGTGCCTGGAGTAAAATAATGACTAGCGGGGGGACCGGTGAGCAGTTCTTC,CAWSKIMTSGGTGEQFF
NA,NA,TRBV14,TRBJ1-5,TGTGCCAGCAGCCACGGGGAATCGGGTCAGCCCCAGCATTTT,CASSHGESGQPQHF
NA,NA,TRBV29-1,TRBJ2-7,TGCAGCGCAATACTCTTGAGCGGGTACCGGGAGCAGTACTTC,CSAILLSGYREQYF
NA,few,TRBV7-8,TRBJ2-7,TGTGCCAGCAGCCCGCGGGACAGCCTGTACGAGCAGTACTTC,CASSPRDSLYEQYF
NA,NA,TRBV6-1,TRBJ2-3,TGTGCCAGCAGTGACGAGTCTGTCAATACGCAGTATTTT,CASSDESVNTQYF
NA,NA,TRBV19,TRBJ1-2,TGTGCCAGTAGCGCGGGGGAGACAGCTACTAACTATGGCTACACCTTC,CASSAGETATNYGYTF
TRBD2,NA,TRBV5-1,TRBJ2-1,TGCGCCAGCAGCTCAAGACTAGCGGGAGACAATGAGCAGTTCTTC,CASSSRLAGDNEQFF
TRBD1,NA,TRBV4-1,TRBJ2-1,TGCGCCAGCAGCCTGGGACAGGGAGTTTCCAATGAGCAGTTCTTC,CASSLGQGVSNEQFF
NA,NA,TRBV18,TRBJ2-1,TGTGCCAGCTCCCTCGCTACAGACAATGAGCAGTTCTTC,CASSLATDNEQFF
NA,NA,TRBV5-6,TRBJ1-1,TGTGCCAGCAGTCCCCAAACAGGGTTGAGGGACACTGAAGCTTTCTTT,CASSPQTGLRDTEAFF
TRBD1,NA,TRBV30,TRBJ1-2,TGTGCCTGGAGCGCTCAGGGGGTGAGAAACTATGGCTACACCTTC,CAWSAQGVRNYGYTF
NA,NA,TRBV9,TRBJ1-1,TGTGCCAGCAGCCCCCACCAAACAAGCACTGAAGCTTTCTTT,CASSPHQTSTEAFF
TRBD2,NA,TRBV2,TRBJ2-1,TGTGCCAGCAACCATCTTAGCGGGAGCTACAATGAGCAGTTCTTC,CASNHLSGSYNEQFF
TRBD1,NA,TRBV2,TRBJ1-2,TGTGCCAGCAGTGTCTGGTCGGGACAGACGATTTATGGCTACACCTTC,CASSVWSGQTIYGYTF
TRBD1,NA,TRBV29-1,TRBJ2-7,TGCAGCGCCAGGACAGGGGAGAACTACGAGCAGTACTTC,CSARTGENYEQYF
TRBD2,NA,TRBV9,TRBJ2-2,TGTGCCAGCAGCCATAGGACTAGCGGGGGGGAGTCCGGGGAGCTGTTTTTT,CASSHRTSGGESGELFF
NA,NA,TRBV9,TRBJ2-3,TGTGCCAGCAGCGTAGAAGCTAGGGCAGGGTTTAGTACAGATACGCAGTATTTT,CASSVEARAGFSTDTQYF
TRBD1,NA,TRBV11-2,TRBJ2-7,TGTGCCAGCAGCTTAGATGCCCGTGTTGGGACAGGGAGCTACGAGCAGTACTTC,CASSLDARVGTGSYEQYF
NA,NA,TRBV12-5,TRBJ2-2,TGTGCTAGTGGTCCCGGGGAGTGGCGGGGCACCGGGGAGCTGTTTTTT,CASGPGEWRGTGELFF
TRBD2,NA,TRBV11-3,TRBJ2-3,TGTGCCAGCAGCTCACGACTAGCGGGGGGGCCCGATACGCAGTATTTT,CASSSRLAGGPDTQYF
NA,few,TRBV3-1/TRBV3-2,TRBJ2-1,TGTGCCAGCAGGGGTTTGAACGGGGTAGGTGAGCAGTTCTTC,CASRGLNGVGEQFF
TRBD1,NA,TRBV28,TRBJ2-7,TGTGCCAGCAGTCCATCGACAGGGAATACCTACGAGCAGTACTTC,CASSPSTGNTYEQYF
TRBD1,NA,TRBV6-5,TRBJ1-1,TGTGCCAGCAAAACAACAGGGGTGACTGAAGCTTTCTTT,CASKTTGVTEAFF
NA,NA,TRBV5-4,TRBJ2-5,TGTGCCAGCAGCTCGCAAGAGACCCAGTACTTC,CASSSQETQYF
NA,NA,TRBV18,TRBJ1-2,TGTGCCAGCTCACCTGAGGCAGTCGGTTTAGCTAACTATGGCTACACCTTC,CASSPEAVGLANYGYTF
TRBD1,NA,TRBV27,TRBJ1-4,TGTGCCAGCAGTTTATCTTGGGGACAGGGCCGTAATGAAAAACTGTTTTTT,CASSLSWGQGRNEKLFF
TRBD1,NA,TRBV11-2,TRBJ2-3,TGTGCCAGCAGCTCCGACAGGGGAGATACGCAGTATTTT,CASSSDRGDTQYF
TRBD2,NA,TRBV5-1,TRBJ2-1,TGCGCCAGCAGCTTGTTACCTAGCGGGAGGGCCGTGGATGAGCAGTTCTTC,CASSLLPSGRAVDEQFF
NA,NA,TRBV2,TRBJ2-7,TGTGCCAGCAGTGAGACAGGAACTCCCTACGAGCAGTACTTC,CASSETGTPYEQYF
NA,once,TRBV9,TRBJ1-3,TGTGCCAGCAGCGTAGGACAGCTAGGGTCTGGAAACACCATATATTTT,CASSVGQLGSGNTIYF
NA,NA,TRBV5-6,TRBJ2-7,TGTGCCAGCAGCTGGGACATGGGCTCCTACGAGCAGTACTTC,CASSWDMGSYEQYF
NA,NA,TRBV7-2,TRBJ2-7,TGTGCCAGCAGCTTAGCGGGAGGCCCGTACGAGCAGTACTTC,CASSLAGGPYEQYF
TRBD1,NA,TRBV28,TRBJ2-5,TGTGCCAGCAGTCCCTTCCCGACAGGGGAAGAGACCCAGTACTTC,CASSPFPTGEETQYF
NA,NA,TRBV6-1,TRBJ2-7,TGTGCCAGCAGTGAAGTGGGCCAATGGCACTCCTACGAGCAGTACTTC,CASSEVGQWHSYEQYF
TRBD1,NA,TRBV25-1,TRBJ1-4,TGTGCCAGCAGTGACCGGGACAGGGGGCGCGGGGGTGAAAAACTGTTTTTT,CASSDRDRGRGGEKLFF